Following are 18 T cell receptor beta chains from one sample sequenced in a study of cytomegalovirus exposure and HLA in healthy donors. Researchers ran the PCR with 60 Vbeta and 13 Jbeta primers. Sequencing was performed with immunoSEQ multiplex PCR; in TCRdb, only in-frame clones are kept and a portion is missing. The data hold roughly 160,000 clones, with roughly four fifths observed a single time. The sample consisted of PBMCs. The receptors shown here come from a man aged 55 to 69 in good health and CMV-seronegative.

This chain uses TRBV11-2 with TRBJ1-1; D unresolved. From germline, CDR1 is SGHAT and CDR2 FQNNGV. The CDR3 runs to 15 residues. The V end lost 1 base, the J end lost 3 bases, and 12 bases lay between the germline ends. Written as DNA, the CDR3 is TGTGCCAGCAGCTTAGCCCCATCCGGGGACACTGAAGCTTTCTTT. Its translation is CASSLAPSGDTEAFF.

CDR3 DNA sequence: TGTGCCAGTAGTACTTTAGCGGGAGATTATCCCGGGGAGCTGTTTTTT. It yields the protein CASSTLAGDYPGELFF. The chain employs TRBV19 and TRBJ2-2, with 9 nucleotides matching TRBD2. The ends lost 4 bases at V and 6 bases at J; junction bases unmatched: 9. CDR3 size: 16 residues. In germline, CDR1 is LNHDA, CDR2 SQIVND (reference sequence).

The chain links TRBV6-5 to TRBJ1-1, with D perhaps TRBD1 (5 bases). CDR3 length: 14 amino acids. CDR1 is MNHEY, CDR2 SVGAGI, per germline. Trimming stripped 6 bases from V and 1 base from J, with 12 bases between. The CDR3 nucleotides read TGTGCCAGCAGGGCGGGACCGTGGAACACTGAAGCTTTCTTT. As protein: CASRAGPWNTEAFF.

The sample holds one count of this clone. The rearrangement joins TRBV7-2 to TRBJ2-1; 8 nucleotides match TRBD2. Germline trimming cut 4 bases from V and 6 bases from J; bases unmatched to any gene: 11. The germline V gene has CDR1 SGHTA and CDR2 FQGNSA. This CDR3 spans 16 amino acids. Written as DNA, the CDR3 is TGTGCCAGCAGCTCAGGGAGGGGACTAGTAGGCAATGAGCAGTTCTTC. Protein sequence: CASSSGRGLVGNEQFF.

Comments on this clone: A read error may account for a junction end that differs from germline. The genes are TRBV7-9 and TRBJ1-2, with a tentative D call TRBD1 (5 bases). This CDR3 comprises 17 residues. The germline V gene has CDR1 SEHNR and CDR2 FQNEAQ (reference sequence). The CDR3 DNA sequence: TGTTCCAGCCCAAACGGGGGAGAAGCACTCACAGCCAATGGCTACACCTTC. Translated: CSSPNGGEALTANGYTF. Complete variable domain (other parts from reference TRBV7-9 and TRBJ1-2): DTGVSQNPRHKITKRGQNVTFRCDPISEHNRLYWYRQTLGQGPEFLTYFQNEAQLEKSRLLSDRFSAERPKGSFSTLEIQRTEQGDSAMYLCSSPNGGEALTANGYTFGSGTRLTVV.

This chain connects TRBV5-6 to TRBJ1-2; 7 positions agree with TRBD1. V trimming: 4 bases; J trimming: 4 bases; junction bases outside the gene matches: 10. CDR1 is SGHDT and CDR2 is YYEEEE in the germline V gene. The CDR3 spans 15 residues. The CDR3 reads CASSMLQGRVYGYTF. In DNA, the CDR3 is TGTGCCAGCAGCATGCTACAGGGGAGAGTCTATGGCTACACCTTC.

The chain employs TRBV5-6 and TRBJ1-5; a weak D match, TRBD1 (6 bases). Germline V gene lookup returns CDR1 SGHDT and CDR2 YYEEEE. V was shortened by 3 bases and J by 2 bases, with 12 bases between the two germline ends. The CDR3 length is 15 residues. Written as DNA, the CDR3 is TGTGCCAGCAGCTCTCCACAGGGCTGCAATCAGCCCCAGCATTTT. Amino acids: CASSSPQGCNQPQHF.

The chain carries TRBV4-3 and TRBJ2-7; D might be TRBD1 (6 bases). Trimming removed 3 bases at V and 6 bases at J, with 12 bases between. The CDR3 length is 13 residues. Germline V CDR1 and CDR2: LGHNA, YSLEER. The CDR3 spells CASSQERTVEQYF. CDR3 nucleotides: TGCGCCAGCAGCCAGGAAAGGACAGTCGAGCAGTACTTC.

CDR3 region: CAWSLDRGREQYF. The CDR3 nucleotides are TGTGCCTGGAGCCTCGACAGGGGGCGAGAGCAGTACTTC. The V and J genes are TRBV30 and TRBJ2-7; TRBD1 matches 10 bases. There are 13 residues in the CDR3. Per germline, CDR1 GTSNPN and CDR2 SVGIG (reference sequence). V lost 3 bases to trimming and J lost 7 bases; unmatched junction nucleotides: 6. The whole variable domain, filled in from reference TRBV30 and TRBJ2-7, reads SQTIHQWPATLVQPVGSPLSLECTVEGTSNPNLYWYRQAAGRGLQLLFYSVGIGQISSEVPQNLSASRPQDRQFILSSKKLLLSDSGFYLCAWSLDRGREQYFGPGTRLTVT.

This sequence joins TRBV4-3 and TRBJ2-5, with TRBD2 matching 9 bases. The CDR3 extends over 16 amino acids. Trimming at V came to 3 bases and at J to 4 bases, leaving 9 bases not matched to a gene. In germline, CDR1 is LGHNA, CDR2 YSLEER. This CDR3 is CASSQGLAGEGETQYF. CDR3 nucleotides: TGCGCCAGCAGCCAGGGTTTAGCGGGGGAGGGAGAGACCCAGTACTTC.

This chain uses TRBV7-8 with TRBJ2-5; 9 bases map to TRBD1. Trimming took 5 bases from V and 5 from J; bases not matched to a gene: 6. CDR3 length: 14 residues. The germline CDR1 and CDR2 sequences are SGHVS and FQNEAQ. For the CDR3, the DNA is TGTGCCAGCAGCCCCGGGACAGGGCGGGAGACCCAGTACTTC. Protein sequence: CASSPGTGRETQYF.

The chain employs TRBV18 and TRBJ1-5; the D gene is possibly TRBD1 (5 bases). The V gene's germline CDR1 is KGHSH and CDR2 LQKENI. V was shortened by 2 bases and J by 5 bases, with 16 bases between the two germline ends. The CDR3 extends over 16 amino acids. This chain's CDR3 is CASSPISGIGDQPQHF. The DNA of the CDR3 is TGTGCCAGCTCACCAATTAGCGGGATAGGGGATCAGCCCCAGCATTTT.

The CDR3 sequence: CASSPVAGSLEKLFF. The CDR3 nucleotides are TGTGCCAGCTCACCAGTGGCAGGTTCGCTTGAAAAACTGTTTTTT. The chain carries TRBV18 and TRBJ1-4; D remains ambiguous. The V gene lost 2 bases and the J gene lost 7 bases, with 14 bases spanning the gap. Looked up from germline, CDR1 is KGHSH and CDR2 is LQKENI. The length of the CDR3 is 15 residues.

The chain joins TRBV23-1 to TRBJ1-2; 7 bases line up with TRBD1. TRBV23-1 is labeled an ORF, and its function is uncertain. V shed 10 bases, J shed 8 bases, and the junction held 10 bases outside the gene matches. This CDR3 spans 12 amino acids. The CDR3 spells CATPEGAQGYTF. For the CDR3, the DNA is TGCGCCACCCCGGAGGGGGCGCAAGGCTACACCTTC.

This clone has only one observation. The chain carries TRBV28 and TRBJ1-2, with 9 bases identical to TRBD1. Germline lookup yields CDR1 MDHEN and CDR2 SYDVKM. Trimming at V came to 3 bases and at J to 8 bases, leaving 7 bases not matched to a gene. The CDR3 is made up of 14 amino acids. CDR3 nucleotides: TGTGCCAGCAGTTTCGCCGGGACAGGGTGGGGCTACACCTTC. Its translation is CASSFAGTGWGYTF.

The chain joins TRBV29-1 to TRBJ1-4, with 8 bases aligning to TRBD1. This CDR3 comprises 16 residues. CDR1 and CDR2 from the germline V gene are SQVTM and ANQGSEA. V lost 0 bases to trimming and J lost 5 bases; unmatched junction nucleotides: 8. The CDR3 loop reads CSVEDPKDRANEKLFF. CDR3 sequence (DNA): TGCAGCGTTGAAGATCCCAAGGACAGGGCAAATGAAAAACTGTTTTTT.

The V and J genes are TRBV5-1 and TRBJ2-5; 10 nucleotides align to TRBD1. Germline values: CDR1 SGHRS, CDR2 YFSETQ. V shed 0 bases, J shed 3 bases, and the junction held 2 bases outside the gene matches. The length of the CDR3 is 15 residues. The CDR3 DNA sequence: TGCGCCAGCAGCTTGGCCGGACAGGGGGAAGAGACCCAGTACTTC. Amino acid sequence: CASSLAGQGEETQYF.

The CDR3 sequence is CASRSLGLVSSYEQYF. The CDR3 nucleotides read TGTGCCAGCCGATCCTTAGGACTAGTGTCCTCCTACGAGCAGTACTTC. This chain joins TRBV9 and TRBJ2-7; TRBD2 aligns across 7 bases. V shed 7 bases and J 0 bases; nucleotides not matched to a gene: 13. CDR1 and CDR2 (germline): SGDLS, YYNGEE. This CDR3 has 16 residues.